This T cell receptor (beta chain) was recorded in a study of CD8+ T cells in alopecia areata. Broader study findings: Alopecia totalis/universalis scalp especially showed more expanded CD8+ clones than normal scalp.

This clone was seen only a few times. The antigen remains unidentified. Sequencing relied on a cDNA template that was reverse transcribed from extracted RNA. Profiling relied on immunoSEQ multiplex PCR, and the TCRdb table lists in-frame clones only, not all of them. This table holds 150,000 or so clones, around 47% found once. This CDR3 comprises 13 residues. The V end lost 2 bases, the J end lost 3 bases, and 7 bases lay between the germline ends. The germline V gene has CDR1 SGDLS and CDR2 YYNGEE. Lesional scalp punch biopsies and peripheral blood were collected from alopecia areata patients. PBMCs yielded sorted CD4+ and CD8+ T cells.

The specimen sequenced was CD4+ T cells sorted from blood. The rearrangement uses TRBV9 and TRBJ2-3; TRBD2 might be the D (5 bases). The origin of this receptor is a human donor with alopecia areata. The CDR3 bases are TGTGCCAGCAGCGTGGACTTAACAGATACGCAGTATTTT. Residues: CASSVDLTDTQYF.